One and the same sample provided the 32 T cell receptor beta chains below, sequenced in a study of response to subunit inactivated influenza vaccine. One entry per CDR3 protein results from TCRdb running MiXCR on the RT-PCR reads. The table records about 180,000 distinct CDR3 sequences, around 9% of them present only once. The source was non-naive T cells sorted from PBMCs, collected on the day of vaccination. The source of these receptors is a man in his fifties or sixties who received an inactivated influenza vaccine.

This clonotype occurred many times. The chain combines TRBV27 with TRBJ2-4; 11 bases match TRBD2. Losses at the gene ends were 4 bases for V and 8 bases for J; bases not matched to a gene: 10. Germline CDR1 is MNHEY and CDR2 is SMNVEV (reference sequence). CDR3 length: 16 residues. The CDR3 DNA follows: TGTGCCAGCAGTTCCCCGGGGGGGACTAGCGGCGACATTCAGTACTTC. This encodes CASSSPGGTSGDIQYF.

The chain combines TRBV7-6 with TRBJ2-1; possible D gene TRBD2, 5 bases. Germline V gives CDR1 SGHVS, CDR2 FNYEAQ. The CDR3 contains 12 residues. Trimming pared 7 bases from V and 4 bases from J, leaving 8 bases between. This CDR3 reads CASTTGYNEQFF. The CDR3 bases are TGTGCCAGCACCACGGGGTACAATGAGCAGTTCTTC.

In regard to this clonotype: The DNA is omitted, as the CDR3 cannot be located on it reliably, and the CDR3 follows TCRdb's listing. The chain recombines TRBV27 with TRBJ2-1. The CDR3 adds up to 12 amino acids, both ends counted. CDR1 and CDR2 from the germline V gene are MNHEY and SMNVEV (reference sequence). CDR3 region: CASSILGNEQFF.

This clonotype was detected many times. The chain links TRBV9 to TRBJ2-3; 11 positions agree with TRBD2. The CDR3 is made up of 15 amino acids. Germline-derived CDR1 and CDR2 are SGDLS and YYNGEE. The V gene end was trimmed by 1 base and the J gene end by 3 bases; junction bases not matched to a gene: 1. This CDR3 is CASSVSSGRTDTQYF. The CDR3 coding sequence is TGTGCCAGCAGCGTATCTAGCGGGAGGACAGATACGCAGTATTTT.

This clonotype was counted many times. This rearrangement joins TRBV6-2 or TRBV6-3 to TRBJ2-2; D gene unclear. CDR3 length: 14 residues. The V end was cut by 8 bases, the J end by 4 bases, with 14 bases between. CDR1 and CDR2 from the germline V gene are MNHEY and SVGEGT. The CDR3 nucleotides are TGTGCCAGCGCAGCAATTAAGGCCACCGGGGAGCTGTTTTTT. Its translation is CASAAIKATGELFF.

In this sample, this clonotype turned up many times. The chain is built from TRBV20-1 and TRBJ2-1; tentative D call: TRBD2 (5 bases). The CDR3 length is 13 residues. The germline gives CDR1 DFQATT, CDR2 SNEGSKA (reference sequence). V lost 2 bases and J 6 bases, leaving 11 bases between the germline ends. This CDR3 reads CSARHQLVNEQFF. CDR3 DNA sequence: TGCAGTGCTAGACACCAACTAGTCAATGAGCAGTTCTTC.

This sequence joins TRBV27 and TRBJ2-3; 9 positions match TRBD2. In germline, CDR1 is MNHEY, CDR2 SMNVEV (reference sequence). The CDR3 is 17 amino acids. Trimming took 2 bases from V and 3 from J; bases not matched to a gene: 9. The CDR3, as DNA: TGTGCCAGCAGTTTAAGGCGGGAGGGCCTGGCGACAGATACGCAGTATTTT. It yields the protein CASSLRREGLATDTQYF.

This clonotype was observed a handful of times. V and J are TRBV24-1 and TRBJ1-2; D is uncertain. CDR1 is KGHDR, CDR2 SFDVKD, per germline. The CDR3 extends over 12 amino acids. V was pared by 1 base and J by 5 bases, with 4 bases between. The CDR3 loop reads CATSDLSYGYTF. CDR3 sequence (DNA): TGTGCCACCAGTGATTTATCGTATGGCTACACCTTC.

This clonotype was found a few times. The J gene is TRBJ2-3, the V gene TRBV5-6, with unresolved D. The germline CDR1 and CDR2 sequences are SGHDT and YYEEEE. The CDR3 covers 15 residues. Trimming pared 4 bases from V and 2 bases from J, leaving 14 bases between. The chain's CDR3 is CASSRVKAATDTQYF. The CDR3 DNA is TGTGCCAGCAGCCGGGTAAAGGCGGCCACAGATACGCAGTATTTT.

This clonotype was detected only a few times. CDR3 region: CASSKLSGSTTSREQYF. As DNA, the CDR3 is TGTGCCAGTAGCAAACTTTCGGGGTCGACTACCTCCCGCGAGCAGTACTTC. The V gene is TRBV19, the J gene TRBJ2-7; the D gene is possibly TRBD2 (5 bases). Germline CDR1 reads LNHDA; CDR2 reads SQIVND (reference sequence). This CDR3 is 17 amino acids long. Trimming left V 6 bases short and J 6 bases short, with 27 bases between.

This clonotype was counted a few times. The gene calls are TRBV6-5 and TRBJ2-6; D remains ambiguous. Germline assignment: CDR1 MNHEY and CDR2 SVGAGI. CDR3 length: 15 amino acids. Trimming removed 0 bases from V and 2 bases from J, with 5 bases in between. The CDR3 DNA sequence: TGTGCCAGCAGTTACTCGTTGGCTGGGGCCAACGTCCTGACTTTC. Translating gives CASSYSLAGANVLTF.

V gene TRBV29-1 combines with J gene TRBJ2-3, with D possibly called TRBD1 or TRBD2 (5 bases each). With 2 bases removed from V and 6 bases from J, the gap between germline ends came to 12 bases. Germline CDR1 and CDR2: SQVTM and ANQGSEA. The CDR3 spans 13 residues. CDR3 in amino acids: CSVELHWGDTQYF. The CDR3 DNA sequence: TGCAGCGTTGAACTCCACTGGGGGGATACGCAGTATTTT.

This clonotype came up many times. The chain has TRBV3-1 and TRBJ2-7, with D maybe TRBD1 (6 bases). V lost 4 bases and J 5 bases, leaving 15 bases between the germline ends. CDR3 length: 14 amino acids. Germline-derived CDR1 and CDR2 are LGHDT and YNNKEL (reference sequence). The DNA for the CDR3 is TGTGCCAGCAGCCCCTTCAGGGGTTCGGACGAGCAGTACTTC. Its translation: CASSPFRGSDEQYF.

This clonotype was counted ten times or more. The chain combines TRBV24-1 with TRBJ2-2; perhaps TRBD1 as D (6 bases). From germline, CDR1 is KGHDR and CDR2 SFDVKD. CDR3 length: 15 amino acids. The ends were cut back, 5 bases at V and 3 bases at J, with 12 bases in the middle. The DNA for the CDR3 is TGTGCCACCAGTGGAGCAACAGGGTACACCGGGGAGCTGTTTTTT. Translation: CATSGATGYTGELFF.

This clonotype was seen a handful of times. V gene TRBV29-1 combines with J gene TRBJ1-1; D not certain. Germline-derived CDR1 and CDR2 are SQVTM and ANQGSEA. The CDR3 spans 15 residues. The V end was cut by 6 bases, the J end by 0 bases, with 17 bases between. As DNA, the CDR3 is TGCAGCGTGGAGGGCCTTGCGGGGATGAACACTGAAGCTTTCTTT. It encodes CSVEGLAGMNTEAFF.

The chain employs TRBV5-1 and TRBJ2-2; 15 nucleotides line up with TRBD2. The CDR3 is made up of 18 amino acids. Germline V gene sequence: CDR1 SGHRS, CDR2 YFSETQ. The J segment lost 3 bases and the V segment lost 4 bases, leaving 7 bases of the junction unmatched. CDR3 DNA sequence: TGCGCCAGCAGCCGGACTAGCGGGGGGGTAACGGACACCGGGGAGCTGTTTTTT. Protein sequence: CASSRTSGGVTDTGELFF. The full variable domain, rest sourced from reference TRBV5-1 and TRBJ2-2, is KAGVTQTPRYLIKTRGQQVTLSCSPISGHRSVSWYQQTPGQGLQFLFEYFSETQRNKGNFPGRFSGRQFSNSRSEMNVSTLELGDSALYLCASSRTSGGVTDTGELFFGEGSRLTVL.

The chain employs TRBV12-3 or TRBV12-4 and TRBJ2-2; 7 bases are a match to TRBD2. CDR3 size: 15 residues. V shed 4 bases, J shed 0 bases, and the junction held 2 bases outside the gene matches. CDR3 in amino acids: CASSSSGANTGELFF. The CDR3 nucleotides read TGTGCCAGCAGTTCAAGCGGGGCGAACACCGGGGAGCTGTTTTTT.

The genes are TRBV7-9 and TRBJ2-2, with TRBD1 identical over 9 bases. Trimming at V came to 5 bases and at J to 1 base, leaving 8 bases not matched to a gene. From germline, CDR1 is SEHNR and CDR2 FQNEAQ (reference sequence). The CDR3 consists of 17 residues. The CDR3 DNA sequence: TGTGCCAGCAGCCTGAGCCCGGGACAGGGGAACACCGGGGAGCTGTTTTTT. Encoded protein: CASSLSPGQGNTGELFF.

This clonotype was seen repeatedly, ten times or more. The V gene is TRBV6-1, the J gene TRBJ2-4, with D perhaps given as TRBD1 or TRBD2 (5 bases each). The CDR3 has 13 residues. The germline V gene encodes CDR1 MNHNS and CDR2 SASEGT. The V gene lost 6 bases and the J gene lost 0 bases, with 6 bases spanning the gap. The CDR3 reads CASRGTAKNIQYF. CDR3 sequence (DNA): TGTGCCAGCAGGGGGACAGCCAAAAACATTCAGTACTTC.

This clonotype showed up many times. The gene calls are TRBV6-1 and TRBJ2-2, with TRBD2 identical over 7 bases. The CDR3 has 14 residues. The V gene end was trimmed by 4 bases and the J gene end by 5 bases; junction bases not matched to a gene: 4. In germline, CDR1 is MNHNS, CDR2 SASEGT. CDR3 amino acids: CASSAGRATGELFF. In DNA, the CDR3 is TGTGCCAGCAGTGCTGGGAGGGCGACCGGGGAGCTGTTTTTT.

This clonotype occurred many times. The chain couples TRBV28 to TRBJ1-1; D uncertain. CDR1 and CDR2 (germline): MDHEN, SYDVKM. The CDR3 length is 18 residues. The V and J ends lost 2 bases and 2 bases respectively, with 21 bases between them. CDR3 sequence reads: CASSLLLGRARSNTEAFF. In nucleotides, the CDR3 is TGTGCCAGCAGTTTACTGCTCGGGCGGGCGCGGTCTAACACTGAAGCTTTCTTT.

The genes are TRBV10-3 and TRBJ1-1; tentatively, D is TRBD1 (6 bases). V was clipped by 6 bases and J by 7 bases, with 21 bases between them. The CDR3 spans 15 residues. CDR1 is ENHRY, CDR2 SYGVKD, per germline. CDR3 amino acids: CAIRGVGRGAGEAFF. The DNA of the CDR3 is TGTGCCATCAGAGGCGTAGGCAGGGGTGCGGGTGAAGCTTTCTTT.

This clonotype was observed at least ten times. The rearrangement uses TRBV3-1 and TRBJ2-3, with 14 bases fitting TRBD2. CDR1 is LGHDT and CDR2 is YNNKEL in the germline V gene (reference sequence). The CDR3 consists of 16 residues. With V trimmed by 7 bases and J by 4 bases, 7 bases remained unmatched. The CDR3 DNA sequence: TGTGCCAGCACACGACTAGCGGGAGGGCCATCAGATACGCAGTATTTT. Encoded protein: CASTRLAGGPSDTQYF.

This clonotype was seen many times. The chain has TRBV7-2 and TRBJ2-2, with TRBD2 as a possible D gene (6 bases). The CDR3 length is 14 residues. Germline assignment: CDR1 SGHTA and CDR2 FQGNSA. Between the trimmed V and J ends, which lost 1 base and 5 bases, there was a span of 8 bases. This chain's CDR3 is CASSLDGRTGELFF. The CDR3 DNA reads TGTGCCAGCAGCTTAGACGGGAGAACCGGGGAGCTGTTTTTT.

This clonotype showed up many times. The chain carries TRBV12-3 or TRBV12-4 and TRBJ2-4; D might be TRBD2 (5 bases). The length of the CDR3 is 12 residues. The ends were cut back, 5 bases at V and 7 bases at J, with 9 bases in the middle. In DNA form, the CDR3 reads TGTGCCAGCAGTACCACGGGGAACATTCAGTACTTC. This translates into CASSTTGNIQYF.

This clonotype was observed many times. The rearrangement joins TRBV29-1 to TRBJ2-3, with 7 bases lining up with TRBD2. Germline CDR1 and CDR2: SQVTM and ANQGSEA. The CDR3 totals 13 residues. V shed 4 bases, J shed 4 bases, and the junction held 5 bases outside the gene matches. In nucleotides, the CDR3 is TGCAGCGTTGCGGGGGGACGCGCAGATACGCAGTATTTT. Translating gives CSVAGGRADTQYF.

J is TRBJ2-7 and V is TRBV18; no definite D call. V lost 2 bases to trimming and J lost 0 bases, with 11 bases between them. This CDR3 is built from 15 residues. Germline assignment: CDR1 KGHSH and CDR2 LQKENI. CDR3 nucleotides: TGTGCCAGCTCACCAACGGCATACAGCTCCTACGAGCAGTACTTC. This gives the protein CASSPTAYSSYEQYF.

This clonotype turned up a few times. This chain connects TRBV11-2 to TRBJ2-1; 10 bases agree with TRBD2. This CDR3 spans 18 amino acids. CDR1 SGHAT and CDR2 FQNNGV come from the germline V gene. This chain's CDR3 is CATTRGLAGATSYNEQFF. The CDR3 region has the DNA TGTGCAACCACCCGAGGGCTAGCGGGAGCCACCTCCTACAATGAGCAGTTCTTC.

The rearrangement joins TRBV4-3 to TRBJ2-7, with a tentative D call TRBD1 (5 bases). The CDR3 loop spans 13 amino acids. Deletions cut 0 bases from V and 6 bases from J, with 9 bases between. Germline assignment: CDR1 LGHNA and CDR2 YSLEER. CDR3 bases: TGCGCCAGCAGCCAAGAGTCAAGGGGCGAGCAGTACTTC. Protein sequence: CASSQESRGEQYF.

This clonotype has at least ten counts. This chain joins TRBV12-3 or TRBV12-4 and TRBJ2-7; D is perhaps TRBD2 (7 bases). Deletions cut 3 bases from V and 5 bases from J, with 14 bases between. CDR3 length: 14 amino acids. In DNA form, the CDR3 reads TGTGCCAGCAGTTTTTACGGAGGGGGGGACGAGCAGTACTTC. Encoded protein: CASSFYGGGDEQYF.

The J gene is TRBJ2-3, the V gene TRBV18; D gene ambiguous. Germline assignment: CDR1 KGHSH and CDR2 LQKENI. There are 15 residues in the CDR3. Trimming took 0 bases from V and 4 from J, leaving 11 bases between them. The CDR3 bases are TGTGCCAGCTCACCACCAGGGTACCCGGCAGATACGCAGTATTTT. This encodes CASSPPGYPADTQYF.

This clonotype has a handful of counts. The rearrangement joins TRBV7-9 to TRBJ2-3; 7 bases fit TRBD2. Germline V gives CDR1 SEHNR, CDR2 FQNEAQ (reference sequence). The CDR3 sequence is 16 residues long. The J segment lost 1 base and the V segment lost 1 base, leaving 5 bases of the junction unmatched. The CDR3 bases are TGTGCCAGCAGCTTAGGGGGAGGGCCCGGCACAGATACGCAGTATTTT. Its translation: CASSLGGGPGTDTQYF.